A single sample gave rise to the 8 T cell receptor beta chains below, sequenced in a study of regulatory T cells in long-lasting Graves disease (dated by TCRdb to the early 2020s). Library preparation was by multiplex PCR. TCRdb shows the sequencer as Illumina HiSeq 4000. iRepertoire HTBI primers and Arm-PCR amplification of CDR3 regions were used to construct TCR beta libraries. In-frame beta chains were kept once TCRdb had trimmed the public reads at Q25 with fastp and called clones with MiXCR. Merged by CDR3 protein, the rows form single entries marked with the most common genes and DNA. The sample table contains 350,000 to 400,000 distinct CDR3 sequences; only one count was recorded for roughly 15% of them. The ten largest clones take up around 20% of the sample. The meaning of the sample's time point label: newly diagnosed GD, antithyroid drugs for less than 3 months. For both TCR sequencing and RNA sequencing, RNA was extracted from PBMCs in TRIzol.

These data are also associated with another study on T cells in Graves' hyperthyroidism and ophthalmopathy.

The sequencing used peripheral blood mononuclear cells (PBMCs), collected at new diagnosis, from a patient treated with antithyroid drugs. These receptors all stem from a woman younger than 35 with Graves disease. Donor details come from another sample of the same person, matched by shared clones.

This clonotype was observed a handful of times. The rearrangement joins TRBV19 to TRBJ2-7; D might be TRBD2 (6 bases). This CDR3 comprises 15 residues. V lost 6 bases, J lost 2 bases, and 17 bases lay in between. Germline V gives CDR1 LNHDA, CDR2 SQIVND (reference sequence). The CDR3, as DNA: TGTGCCAGTAGGACAAGTGGAGGGATAGCCTACGAGCAGTACTTC. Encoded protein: CASRTSGGIAYEQYF.

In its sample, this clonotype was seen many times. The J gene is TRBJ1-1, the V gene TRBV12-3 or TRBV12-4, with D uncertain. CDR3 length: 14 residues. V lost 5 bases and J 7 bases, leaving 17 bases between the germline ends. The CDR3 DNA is TGTGCCAGCAGTCTCGGAGGAGGGATCGGTGAAGCTTTCTTT. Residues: CASSLGGGIGEAFF.

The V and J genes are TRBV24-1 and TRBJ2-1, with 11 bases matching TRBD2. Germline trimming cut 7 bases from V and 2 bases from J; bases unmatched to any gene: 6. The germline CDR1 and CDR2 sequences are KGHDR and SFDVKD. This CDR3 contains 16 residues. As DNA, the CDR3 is TGTGCCACCAGGGATAGCGGGGGGGACGCCTACAATGAGCAGTTCTTC. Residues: CATRDSGGDAYNEQFF.

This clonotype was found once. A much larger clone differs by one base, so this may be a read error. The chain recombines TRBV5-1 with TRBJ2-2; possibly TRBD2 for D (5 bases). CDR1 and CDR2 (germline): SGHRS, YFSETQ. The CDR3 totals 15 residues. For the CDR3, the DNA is TGCGCCAGCAGCTTGCCGACCGGAGCCACCGGGGAGCTGTCTTTT. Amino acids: CASSLPTGATGELSF.

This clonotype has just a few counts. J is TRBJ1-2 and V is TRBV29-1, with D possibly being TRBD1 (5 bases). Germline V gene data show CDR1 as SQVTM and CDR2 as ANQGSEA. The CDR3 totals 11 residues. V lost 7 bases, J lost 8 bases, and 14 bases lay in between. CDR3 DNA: TGCAGCGCCGTCGGTGGGGACGGCTACACCTTC. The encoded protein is CSAVGGDGYTF.

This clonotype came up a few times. CDR3 protein: CASSLVGEASYNEQFF. The CDR3 bases are TGTGCCAGCAGCTTAGTCGGGGAAGCCTCATACAATGAGCAGTTCTTC. This chain joins TRBV7-9 and TRBJ2-1; possible D gene TRBD2, 5 bases. The CDR3 runs to 16 residues. V gave up 1 base and J gave up 4 bases, with 14 bases separating them. Germline V gene sequence: CDR1 SEHNR, CDR2 FQNEAQ (reference sequence).

CDR3 residues: CASRRGTSGRVQFF. DNA of the CDR3: TGTGCCAGCAGGCGCGGGACTAGCGGGAGGGTGCAGTTCTTC. J is TRBJ2-1 and V is TRBV7-8; 16 bases fit TRBD2. Germline trimming cut 6 bases from V and 12 bases from J; bases unmatched to any gene: 5. Germline CDR1 and CDR2: SGHVS and FQNEAQ. The CDR3 sequence is 14 residues long. Variable domain in full (rest from reference TRBV7-8 and TRBJ2-1): GAGVSQSPRYKVAKRGQDVALRCDPISGHVSLFWYQQALGQGPEFLTYFQNEAQLDKSGLPSDRFFAERPEGSVSTLKIQRTQQEDSAVYLCASRRGTSGRVQFFGPGTRLTVL.

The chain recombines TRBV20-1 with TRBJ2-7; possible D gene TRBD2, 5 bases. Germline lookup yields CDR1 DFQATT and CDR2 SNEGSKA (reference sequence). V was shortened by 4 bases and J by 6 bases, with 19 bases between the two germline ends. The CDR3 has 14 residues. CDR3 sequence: CSATKRRTPAEQYF. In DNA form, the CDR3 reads TGCAGTGCTACAAAAAGGCGGACTCCTGCCGAGCAGTACTTC.